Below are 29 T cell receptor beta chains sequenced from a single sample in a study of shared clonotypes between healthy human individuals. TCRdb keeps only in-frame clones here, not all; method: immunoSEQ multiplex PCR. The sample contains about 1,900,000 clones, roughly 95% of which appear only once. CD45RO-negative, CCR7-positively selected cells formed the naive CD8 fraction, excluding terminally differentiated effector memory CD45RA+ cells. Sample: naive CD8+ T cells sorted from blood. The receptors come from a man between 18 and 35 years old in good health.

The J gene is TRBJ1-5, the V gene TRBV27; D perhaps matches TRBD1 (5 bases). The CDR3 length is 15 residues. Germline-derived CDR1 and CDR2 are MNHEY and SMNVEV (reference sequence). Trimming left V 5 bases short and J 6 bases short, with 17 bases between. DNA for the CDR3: TGTGCCAGCAGTCTCGGGACTCCGGGGCCTCAGCCCCAGCATTTT. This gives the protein CASSLGTPGPQPQHF.

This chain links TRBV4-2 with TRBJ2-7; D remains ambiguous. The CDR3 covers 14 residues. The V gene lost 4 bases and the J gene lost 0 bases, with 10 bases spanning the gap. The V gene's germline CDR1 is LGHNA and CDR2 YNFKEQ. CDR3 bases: TGTGCCAGCAGCCGGGCCCTGGGCTCCTACGAGCAGTACTTC. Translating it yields CASSRALGSYEQYF.

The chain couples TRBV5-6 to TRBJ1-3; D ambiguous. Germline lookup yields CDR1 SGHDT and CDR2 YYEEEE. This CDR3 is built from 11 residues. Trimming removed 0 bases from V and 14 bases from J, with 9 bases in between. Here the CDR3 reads CASSLGNGVYF. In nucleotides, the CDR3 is TGTGCCAGCAGCTTGGGGAACGGGGTATATTTT.

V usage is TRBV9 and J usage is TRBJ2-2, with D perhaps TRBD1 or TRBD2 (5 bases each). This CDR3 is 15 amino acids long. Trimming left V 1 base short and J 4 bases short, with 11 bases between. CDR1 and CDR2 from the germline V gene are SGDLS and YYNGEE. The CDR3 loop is CASSVSRDPTGELFF. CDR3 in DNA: TGTGCCAGCAGCGTAAGCCGGGACCCCACCGGGGAGCTGTTTTTT.

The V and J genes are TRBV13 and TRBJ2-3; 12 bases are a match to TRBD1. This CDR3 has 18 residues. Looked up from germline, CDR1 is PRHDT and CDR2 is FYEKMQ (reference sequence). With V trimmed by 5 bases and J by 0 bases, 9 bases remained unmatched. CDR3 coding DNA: TGTGCCAGCAGCCCAGAGGGACAGGGGGCTCAAAGCACAGATACGCAGTATTTT. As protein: CASSPEGQGAQSTDTQYF.

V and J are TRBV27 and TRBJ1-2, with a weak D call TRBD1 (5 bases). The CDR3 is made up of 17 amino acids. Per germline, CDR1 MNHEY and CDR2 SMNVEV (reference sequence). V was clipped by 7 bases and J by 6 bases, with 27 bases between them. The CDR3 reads CASTQISPRGAKDGYTF. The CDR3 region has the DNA TGTGCCAGCACCCAGATTTCCCCGAGGGGCGCAAAGGATGGCTACACCTTC.

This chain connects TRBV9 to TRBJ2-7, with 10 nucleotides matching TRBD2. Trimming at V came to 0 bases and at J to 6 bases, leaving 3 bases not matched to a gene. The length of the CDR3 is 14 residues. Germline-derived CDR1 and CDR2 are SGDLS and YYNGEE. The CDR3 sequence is CASSVEVAGGEQYF. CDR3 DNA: TGTGCCAGCAGCGTAGAAGTAGCGGGAGGCGAGCAGTACTTC.

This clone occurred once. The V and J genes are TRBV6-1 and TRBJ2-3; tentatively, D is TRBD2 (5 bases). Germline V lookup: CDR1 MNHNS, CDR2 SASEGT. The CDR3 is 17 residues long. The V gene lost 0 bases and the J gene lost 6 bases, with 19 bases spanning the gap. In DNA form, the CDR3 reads TGTGCCAGCAGTGAAGCTTTATGGGCTAGCTGGGAGGATACGCAGTATTTT. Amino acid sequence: CASSEALWASWEDTQYF.

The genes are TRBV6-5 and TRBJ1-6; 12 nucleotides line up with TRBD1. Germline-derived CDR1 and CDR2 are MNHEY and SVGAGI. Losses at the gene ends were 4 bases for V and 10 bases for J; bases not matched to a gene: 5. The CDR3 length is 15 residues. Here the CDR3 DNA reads TGTGCCAGCAGTTTTGGGACAGGGGGCTCGTCACCCCTCCACTTT. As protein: CASSFGTGGSSPLHF.

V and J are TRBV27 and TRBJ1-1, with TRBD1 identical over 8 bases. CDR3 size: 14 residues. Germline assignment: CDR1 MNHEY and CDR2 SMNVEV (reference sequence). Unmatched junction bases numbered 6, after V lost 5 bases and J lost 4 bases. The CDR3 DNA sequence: TGTGCCAGCAGTACGCAGGGGGCAGGCACTGAAGCTTTCTTT. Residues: CASSTQGAGTEAFF.

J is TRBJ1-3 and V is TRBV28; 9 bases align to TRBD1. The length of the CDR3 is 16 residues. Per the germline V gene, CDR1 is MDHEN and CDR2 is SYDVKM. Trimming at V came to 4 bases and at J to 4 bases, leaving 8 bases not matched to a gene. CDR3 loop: CASSSGQGMEGNTIYF. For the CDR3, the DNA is TGTGCCAGCAGTTCCGGACAGGGGATGGAAGGAAACACCATATATTTT.

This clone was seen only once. CDR3 sequence (DNA): TGTGCCAGCAGCCCATTCGGGAGGGCCGGGGATGAGCAGTTCTTC. It translates to CASSPFGRAGDEQFF. The chain links TRBV7-6 to TRBJ2-1, with 8 bases identical to TRBD2. CDR1 is SGHVS and CDR2 is FNYEAQ in the germline V gene. J was trimmed by 8 bases and V by 5 bases; bases with no gene match: 11. The CDR3 extends over 15 amino acids.

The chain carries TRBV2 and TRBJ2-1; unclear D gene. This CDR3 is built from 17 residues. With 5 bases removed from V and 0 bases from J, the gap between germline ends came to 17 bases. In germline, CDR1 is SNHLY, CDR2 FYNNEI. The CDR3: CASSPTGPLDSYNEQFF. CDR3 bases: TGTGCCAGCAGTCCAACCGGACCGTTAGACTCCTACAATGAGCAGTTCTTC.

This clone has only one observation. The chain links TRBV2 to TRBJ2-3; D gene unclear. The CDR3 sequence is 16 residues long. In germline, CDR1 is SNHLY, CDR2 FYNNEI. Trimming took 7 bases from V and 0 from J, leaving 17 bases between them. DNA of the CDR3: TGTGCCAGCATCTACCGACTGTCAGCTAGCACAGATACGCAGTATTTT. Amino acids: CASIYRLSASTDTQYF.

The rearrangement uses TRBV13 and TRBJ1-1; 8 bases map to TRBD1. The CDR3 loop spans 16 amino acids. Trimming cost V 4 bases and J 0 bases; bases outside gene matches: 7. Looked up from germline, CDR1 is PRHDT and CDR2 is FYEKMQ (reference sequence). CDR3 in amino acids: CASSSDRDLLNTEAFF. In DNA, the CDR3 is TGTGCCAGCAGCTCGGACAGGGACTTATTGAACACTGAAGCTTTCTTT.

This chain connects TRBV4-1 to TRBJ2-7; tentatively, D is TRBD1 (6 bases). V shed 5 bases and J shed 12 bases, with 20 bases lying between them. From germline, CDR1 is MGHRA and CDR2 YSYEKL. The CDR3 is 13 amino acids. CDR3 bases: TGCGCCAGCAGCGAATTACCGGGACAACACCCGTACTTC. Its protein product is CASSELPGQHPYF.

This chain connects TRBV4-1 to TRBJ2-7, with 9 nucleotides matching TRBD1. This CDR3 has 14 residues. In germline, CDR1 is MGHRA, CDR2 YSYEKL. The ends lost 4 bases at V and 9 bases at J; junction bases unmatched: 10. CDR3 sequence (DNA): TGCGCCAGCAGCCTGGACAGGGGCAGGGAGGGGCAGTACTTC. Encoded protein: CASSLDRGREGQYF.

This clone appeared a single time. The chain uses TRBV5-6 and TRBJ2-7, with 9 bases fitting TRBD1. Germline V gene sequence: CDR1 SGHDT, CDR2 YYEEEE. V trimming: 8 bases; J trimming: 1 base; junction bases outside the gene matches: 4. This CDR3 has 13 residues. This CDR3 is CASNDRGSYEQYF. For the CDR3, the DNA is TGTGCCAGTAACGACAGGGGGTCCTACGAGCAGTACTTC. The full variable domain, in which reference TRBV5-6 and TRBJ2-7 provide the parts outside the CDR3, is DAGVTQSPTHLIKTRGQQVTLRCSPKSGHDTVSWYQQALGQGPQFIFQYYEEEERQRGNFPDRFSGHQFPNYSSELNVNALLLGDSALYLCASNDRGSYEQYFGPGTRLTVT.

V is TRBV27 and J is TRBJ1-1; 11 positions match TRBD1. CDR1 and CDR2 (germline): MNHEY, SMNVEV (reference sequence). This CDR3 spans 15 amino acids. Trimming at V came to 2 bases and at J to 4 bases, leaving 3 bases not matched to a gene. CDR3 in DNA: TGTGCCAGCAGTTTAATAGGACAGGGGGCCACTGAAGCTTTCTTT. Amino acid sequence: CASSLIGQGATEAFF.

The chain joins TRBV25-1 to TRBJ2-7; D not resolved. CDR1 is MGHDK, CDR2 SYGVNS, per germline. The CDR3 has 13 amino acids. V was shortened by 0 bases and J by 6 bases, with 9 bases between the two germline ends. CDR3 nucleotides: TGTGCCAGCAGTGAATATGAGCTAGGCGAGCAGTACTTC. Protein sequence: CASSEYELGEQYF.

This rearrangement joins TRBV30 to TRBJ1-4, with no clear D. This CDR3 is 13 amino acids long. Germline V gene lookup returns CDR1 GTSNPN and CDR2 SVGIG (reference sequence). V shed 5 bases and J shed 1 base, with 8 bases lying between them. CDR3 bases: TGTGCCTGGGGCGAGGAAACTAATGAAAAACTGTTTTTT. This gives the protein CAWGEETNEKLFF.

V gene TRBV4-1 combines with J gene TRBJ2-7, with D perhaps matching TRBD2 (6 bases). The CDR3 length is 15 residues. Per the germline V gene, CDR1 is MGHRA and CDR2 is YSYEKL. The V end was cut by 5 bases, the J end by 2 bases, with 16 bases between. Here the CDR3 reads CASSVDLASAYEQYF. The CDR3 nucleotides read TGCGCCAGCAGCGTAGACCTAGCGTCTGCCTACGAGCAGTACTTC.

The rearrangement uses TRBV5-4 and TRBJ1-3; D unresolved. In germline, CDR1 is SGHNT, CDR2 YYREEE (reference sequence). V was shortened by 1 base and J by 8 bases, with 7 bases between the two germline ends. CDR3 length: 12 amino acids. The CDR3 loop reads CASSLNGYTIYF. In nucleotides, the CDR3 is TGTGCCAGCAGCTTGAACGGGTACACCATATATTTT.

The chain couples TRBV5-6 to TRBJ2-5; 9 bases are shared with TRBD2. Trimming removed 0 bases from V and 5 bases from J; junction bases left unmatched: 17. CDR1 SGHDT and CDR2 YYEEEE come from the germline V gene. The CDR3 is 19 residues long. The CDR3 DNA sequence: TGTGCCAGCAGCTTGGTGGCGGGGGGGCCTTCTATTTTTGAGGAGACCCAGTACTTC. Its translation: CASSLVAGGPSIFEETQYF.

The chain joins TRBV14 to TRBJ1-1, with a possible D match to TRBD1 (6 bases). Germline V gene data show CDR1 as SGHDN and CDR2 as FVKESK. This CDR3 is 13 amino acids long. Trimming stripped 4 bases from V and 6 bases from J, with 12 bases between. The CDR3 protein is CASSLAQGSEAFF. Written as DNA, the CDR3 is TGTGCCAGCAGCCTAGCACAGGGTTCTGAAGCTTTCTTT. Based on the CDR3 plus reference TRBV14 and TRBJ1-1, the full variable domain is EAGVTQFPSHSVIEKGQTVTLRCDPISGHDNLYWYRRVMGKEIKFLLHFVKESKQDESGMPNNRFLAERTGGTYSTLKVQPAELEDSGVYFCASSLAQGSEAFFGQGTRLTVV.

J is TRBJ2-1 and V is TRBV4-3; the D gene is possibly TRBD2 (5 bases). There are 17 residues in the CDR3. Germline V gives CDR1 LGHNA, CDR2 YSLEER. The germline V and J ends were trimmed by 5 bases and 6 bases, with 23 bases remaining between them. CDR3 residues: CASSFSSSDLATNEQFF. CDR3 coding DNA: TGCGCCAGCAGCTTTTCCTCCTCGGACCTAGCTACCAATGAGCAGTTCTTC.

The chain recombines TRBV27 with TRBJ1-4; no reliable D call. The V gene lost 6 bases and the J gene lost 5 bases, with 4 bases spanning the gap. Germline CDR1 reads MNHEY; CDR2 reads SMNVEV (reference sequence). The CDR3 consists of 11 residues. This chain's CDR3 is CASRTNEKLFF. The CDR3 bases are TGTGCCAGCAGGACGAATGAAAAACTGTTTTTT.

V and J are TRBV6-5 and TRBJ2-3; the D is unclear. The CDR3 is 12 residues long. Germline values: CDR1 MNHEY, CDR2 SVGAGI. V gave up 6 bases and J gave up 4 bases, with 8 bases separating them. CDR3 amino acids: CASSPPSDTQYF. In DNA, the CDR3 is TGTGCCAGCAGCCCCCCCTCAGATACGCAGTATTTT.

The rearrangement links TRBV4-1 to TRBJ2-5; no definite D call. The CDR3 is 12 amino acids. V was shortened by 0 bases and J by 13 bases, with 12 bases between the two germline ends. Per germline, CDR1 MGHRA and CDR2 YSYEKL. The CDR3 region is CASSQEQLHVYF. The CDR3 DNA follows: TGCGCCAGCAGCCAAGAACAACTACATGTGTACTTC.